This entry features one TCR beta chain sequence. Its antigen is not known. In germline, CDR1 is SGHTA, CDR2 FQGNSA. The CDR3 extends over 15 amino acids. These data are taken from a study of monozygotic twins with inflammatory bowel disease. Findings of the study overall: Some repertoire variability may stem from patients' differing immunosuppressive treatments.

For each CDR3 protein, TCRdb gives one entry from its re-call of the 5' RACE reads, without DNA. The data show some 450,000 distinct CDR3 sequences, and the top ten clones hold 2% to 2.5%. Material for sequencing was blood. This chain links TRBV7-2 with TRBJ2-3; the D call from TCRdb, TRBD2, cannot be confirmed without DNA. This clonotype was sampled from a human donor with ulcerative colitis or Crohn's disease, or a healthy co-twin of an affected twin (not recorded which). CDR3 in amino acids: CASSPLASITDTQYF.